A selection of T cell receptor beta chains follows, all from one sample in a study of cytomegalovirus exposure and HLA in healthy donors. Here immunoSEQ multiplex PCR was the method, and the copy in TCRdb shows in-frame clones only, minus some. The top ten clones hold over 13% of a sample with fewer than 150,000 clones, roughly 76% of them seen once. Input material: PBMCs. Receptors were obtained from a human donor in good health. The CDR3 runs from the conserved cysteine through the conserved F or W.

j_call: TRBJ2-7; v_call: TRBV23-1; cdr3_aa: CASSQSGDKDSYEQYF
j_call: TRBJ1-6; v_call: TRBV2; cdr3_aa: CASSENGNNSPLHF
j_call: TRBJ2-5; v_call: TRBV27; cdr3_aa: CASSLPGEDWEETQYF
j_call: TRBJ2-7; v_call: TRBV13; cdr3_aa: CASSLPQEGSEQYF
j_call: TRBJ1-2; v_call: TRBV6-1; cdr3_aa: CASSETGWDGYTF
j_call: TRBJ2-3; v_call: TRBV6-5; cdr3_aa: CASSYSGDRGSDTQYF
j_call: TRBJ1-1; v_call: TRBV2; cdr3_aa: CATQTGRMTEAFF
j_call: TRBJ2-7; v_call: TRBV5-1; cdr3_aa: CASSFGLAGNEQYF
j_call: TRBJ2-7; v_call: TRBV6-5; cdr3_aa: CASTRGQGAEQYF
j_call: TRBJ1-3; v_call: TRBV29-1; cdr3_aa: CSGGGGNTIYF
j_call: TRBJ2-5; v_call: TRBV6-1; cdr3_aa: CASSLVETQYF
j_call: TRBJ2-7; v_call: TRBV6-1; cdr3_aa: CASSEYTPTGGAIYEQYF
j_call: TRBJ1-2; v_call: TRBV6-1; cdr3_aa: CASSDPISGGSDYGYTF
j_call: TRBJ2-7; v_call: TRBV29-1; cdr3_aa: CSVPGLAGRLSYEQYF
j_call: TRBJ2-7; v_call: TRBV15; cdr3_aa: CATSRGTRREQYF
j_call: TRBJ1-6; v_call: TRBV6-5; cdr3_aa: CASSYQGQTPLHF
j_call: TRBJ2-1; v_call: TRBV2; cdr3_aa: CASSEIQGPYNEQFF
j_call: TRBJ2-7; v_call: TRBV29-1; cdr3_aa: CSVLRGSSYEQYF
j_call: TRBJ2-7; v_call: TRBV19; cdr3_aa: CASSSGQGAMDEQYF
j_call: TRBJ1-5; v_call: TRBV6-6; cdr3_aa: CASSSDPRNNQPQHF
j_call: TRBJ1-4; v_call: TRBV6-5; cdr3_aa: CASSYSDRGANEKLFF
j_call: TRBJ1-3; v_call: TRBV5-4; cdr3_aa: CASSLDPGTGNTIYF
j_call: TRBJ2-1; v_call: TRBV7-9; cdr3_aa: CASSLGGGRAGFSYNEQFF
j_call: TRBJ2-3; v_call: TRBV9; cdr3_aa: CASSVRETSGTDTQYF
j_call: TRBJ1-4; v_call: TRBV5-5; cdr3_aa: CASSSDRGNEKLFF
j_call: TRBJ2-1; v_call: TRBV13; cdr3_aa: CASSTSINEQFF
j_call: TRBJ1-1; v_call: TRBV9; cdr3_aa: CASSNEGEAFF
j_call: NA; v_call: TRBV6-5; cdr3_aa: CASTATGAYEQYF
j_call: TRBJ2-5; v_call: TRBV28; cdr3_aa: CASRERQTRETQYF
j_call: TRBJ2-3; v_call: TRBV5-1; cdr3_aa: CASTTSTDTQYF
j_call: TRBJ2-2; v_call: TRBV28; cdr3_aa: CASSRTSSGELFF